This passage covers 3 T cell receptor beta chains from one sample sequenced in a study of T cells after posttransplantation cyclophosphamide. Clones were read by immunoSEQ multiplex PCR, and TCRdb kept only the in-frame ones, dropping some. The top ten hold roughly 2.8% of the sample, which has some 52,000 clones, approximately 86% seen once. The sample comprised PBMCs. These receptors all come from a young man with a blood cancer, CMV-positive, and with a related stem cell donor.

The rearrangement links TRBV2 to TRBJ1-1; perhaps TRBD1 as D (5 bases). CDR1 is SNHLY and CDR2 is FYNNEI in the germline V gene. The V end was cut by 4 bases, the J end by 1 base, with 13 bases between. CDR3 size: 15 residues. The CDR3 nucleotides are TGTGCCAGCAGTGCACAAGGGAGGGGGAACACTGAAGCTTTCTTT. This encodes CASSAQGRGNTEAFF.

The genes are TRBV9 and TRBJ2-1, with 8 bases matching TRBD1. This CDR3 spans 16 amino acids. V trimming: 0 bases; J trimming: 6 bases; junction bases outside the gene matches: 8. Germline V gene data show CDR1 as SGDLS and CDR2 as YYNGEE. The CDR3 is CASSVVGTGVSNEQFF. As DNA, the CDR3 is TGTGCCAGCAGCGTAGTAGGGACAGGCGTATCCAATGAGCAGTTCTTC.

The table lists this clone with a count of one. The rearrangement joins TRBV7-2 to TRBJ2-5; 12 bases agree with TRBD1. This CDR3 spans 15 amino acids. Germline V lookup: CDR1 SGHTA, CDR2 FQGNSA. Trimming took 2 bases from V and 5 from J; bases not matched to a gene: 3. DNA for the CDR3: TGTGCCAGCAGCTTAATGGGACAGGGGGCTGAGACCCAGTACTTC. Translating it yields CASSLMGQGAETQYF.